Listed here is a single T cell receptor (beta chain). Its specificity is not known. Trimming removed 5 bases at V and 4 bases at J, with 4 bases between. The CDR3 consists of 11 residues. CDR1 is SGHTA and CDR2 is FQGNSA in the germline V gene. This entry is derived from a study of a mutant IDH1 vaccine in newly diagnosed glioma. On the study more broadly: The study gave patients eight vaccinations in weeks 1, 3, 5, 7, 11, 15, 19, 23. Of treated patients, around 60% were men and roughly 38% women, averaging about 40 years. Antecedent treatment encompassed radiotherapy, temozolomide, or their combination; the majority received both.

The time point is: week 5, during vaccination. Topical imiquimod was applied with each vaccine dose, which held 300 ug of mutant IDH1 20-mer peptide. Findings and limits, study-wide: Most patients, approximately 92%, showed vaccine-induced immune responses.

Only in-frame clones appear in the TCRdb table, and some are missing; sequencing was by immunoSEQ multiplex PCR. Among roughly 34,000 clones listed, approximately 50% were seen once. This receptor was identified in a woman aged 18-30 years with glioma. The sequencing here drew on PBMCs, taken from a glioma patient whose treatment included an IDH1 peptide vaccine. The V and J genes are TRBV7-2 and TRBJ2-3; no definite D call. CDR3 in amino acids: CASSLSDTQYF. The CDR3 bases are TGTGCCAGCAGCCTTTCAGATACGCAGTATTTT.